Following are 21 T cell receptor beta chains from one sample sequenced in a study of vaccination effects on CD4 cells after COVID-19. Their target antigens are unknown. Sequencing in the ViraFEST assay came after antigen-specific CD4+ T cells had been expanded with viral peptide pools, which were used to stimulate PBMC. The culture ran for roughly 10 days before CD4+ T cells were isolated. Between March and December 2020, the person had a SARS-CoV-2 infection that PCR confirmed. Clones were sequenced by immunoSEQ multiplex PCR, and TCRdb holds only the in-frame ones, with some missing. The sample holds tens of thousands of clones, approximately 73% seen once. The specimen was CD4+ T cells from PBMCs cultured with HIV peptides, collected before COVID-19 vaccination. The subset: HIV-1 Nef peptide pool negative control/reference culture. All receptors come from a human donor who had a prior SARS-CoV-2 infection.

This clone showed up just a few times. The genes are TRBV9 and TRBJ2-1; D possibly corresponds to TRBD2 (6 bases). The ends were cut back, 0 bases at V and 8 bases at J, with 18 bases in the middle. The length of the CDR3 is 16 residues. From germline, CDR1 is SGDLS and CDR2 YYNGEE. The CDR3 here is CASSVDTSIAGDEQFF. CDR3 DNA sequence: TGTGCCAGCAGCGTAGATACTAGCATCGCTGGGGATGAGCAGTTCTTC.

This sequence joins TRBV7-2 and TRBJ2-3; 9 bases line up with TRBD2. The V gene's germline CDR1 is SGHTA and CDR2 FQGNSA. CDR3 size: 14 residues. With 2 bases clipped from V and 9 bases from J, the junction kept 6 bases outside the gene matches. Here the CDR3 reads CASSLLAGIGTQYF. CDR3 DNA sequence: TGTGCCAGCAGCTTACTAGCGGGGATAGGAACGCAGTATTTT.

The chain joins TRBV4-1 to TRBJ2-1; possibly TRBD1 or TRBD2 for D (5 bases each). V was clipped by 6 bases and J by 9 bases, with 15 bases between them. The CDR3 extends over 13 amino acids. CDR1 and CDR2 from the germline V gene are MGHRA and YSYEKL. The chain's CDR3 is CASRHTGGSEQFF. CDR3 nucleotides: TGCGCCAGCAGACATACTGGGGGTTCTGAGCAGTTCTTC.

The genes are TRBV7-3 and TRBJ2-3, with 13 bases identical to TRBD2. Germline trimming cut 6 bases from V and 3 bases from J; bases unmatched to any gene: 15. Germline assignment: CDR1 SGHTA and CDR2 FQGTGA. The CDR3 has 19 residues. The CDR3 loop is CASSPQPSGLAGDTDTQYF. The CDR3 DNA is TGTGCCAGCAGTCCTCAACCGTCCGGACTAGCGGGAGATACAGATACGCAGTATTTT.

The chain couples TRBV9 to TRBJ1-4; 9 bases align to TRBD1. Trimming at V came to 2 bases and at J to 10 bases, leaving 15 bases not matched to a gene. This CDR3 contains 17 residues. Germline V gene lookup returns CDR1 SGDLS and CDR2 YYNGEE. The CDR3 nucleotides are TGTGCCAGCAGCGTGAGCGGGACAGGGCCCTCGCGGGGAAAACTGTTTTTT. It is translated as CASSVSGTGPSRGKLFF.

The genes are TRBV19 and TRBJ1-6; maybe TRBD1 (5 bases). Germline CDR1 LNHDA, CDR2 SQIVND (reference sequence). Between the trimmed V and J ends, which lost 9 bases and 12 bases, there was a span of 18 bases. This CDR3 region has 13 residues. The CDR3, as DNA: TGTGCCAGCACTGACAGCGATCGGTTACCCCTCCACTTT. Translated, it gives CASTDSDRLPLHF.

The chain employs TRBV11-3 and TRBJ2-1; TRBD1 or TRBD2 may be the D gene (5 bases each). Germline CDR1 is SGHNT and CDR2 is YENEEA. V was trimmed by 1 base and J by 6 bases, leaving 16 bases between them. This CDR3 has 16 amino acids. The CDR3 DNA reads TGTGCCAGCAGCTTAGCCGGGACCGGTTTCGGCAATGAGCAGTTCTTC. Amino acid sequence: CASSLAGTGFGNEQFF.

The chain is built from TRBV4-2 and TRBJ1-4, with D perhaps TRBD1 (5 bases). The CDR3 loop spans 19 amino acids. V shed 0 bases and J shed 0 bases, with 17 bases lying between them. Germline CDR1 and CDR2: LGHNA and YNFKEQ. This chain's CDR3 is CASSQDPGPRAATNEKLFF. CDR3 bases: TGTGCCAGCAGCCAAGATCCAGGGCCTCGAGCGGCAACTAATGAAAAACTGTTTTTT.

The V call is TRBV3-1 (or the pseudogene TRBV3-2), the J call TRBJ2-7, with TRBD1 matching 8 bases. The trim removed 1 base at V and 4 bases at J, leaving 3 bases unmatched. Germline CDR1 reads LGHDT; CDR2 reads YNNKEL (reference sequence). CDR3 size: 14 residues. The CDR3 sequence: CASSQGTGTYEQYF. CDR3 bases: TGTGCCAGCAGCCAAGGGACAGGGACTTACGAGCAGTACTTC.

The chain combines TRBV18 with TRBJ2-5, with TRBD2 matching over 7 bases. V lost 0 bases and J lost 4; bases outside the gene matches: 8. The germline CDR1 and CDR2 sequences are KGHSH and LQKENI. The CDR3 spans 16 residues. CDR3 residues: CASSPPPSGAGETQYF. CDR3 bases: TGTGCCAGCTCACCACCTCCGAGCGGGGCGGGAGAGACCCAGTACTTC.

Regarding this clone: Compared with germline, one end of the junction differs, possibly owing to a read error. As DNA, the CDR3 is TGTGCCAGCAGCGTAGCGGGAGGGCTTATGGAGCTGTTTTTT. Translation gives CASSVAGGLMELFF. The V gene is TRBV7-2, the J gene TRBJ2-2; 11 bases are shared with TRBD2. This CDR3 is 14 amino acids long. Germline V gives CDR1 SGHTA, CDR2 FQGNSA.

The rearrangement uses TRBV10-1 and TRBJ2-3, with 11 nucleotides matching TRBD2. The CDR3 spans 17 residues. The germline V gene has CDR1 WNHNN and CDR2 SYGVQD (reference sequence). V lost 3 bases and J lost 6; bases outside the gene matches: 11. This CDR3 is CASSEGLAGGVADTQYF. In nucleotides, the CDR3 is TGCGCCAGCAGTGAAGGGCTAGCGGGAGGAGTAGCCGATACGCAGTATTTT.

The chain couples TRBV5-1 to TRBJ2-3, with D hard to call. The germline gives CDR1 SGHRS, CDR2 YFSETQ. Trimming removed 0 bases at V and 3 bases at J, with 11 bases between. The CDR3 sequence is 15 residues long. CDR3 in amino acids: CASSLGSVTTDTQYF. In nucleotides, the CDR3 is TGCGCCAGCAGCTTGGGTTCAGTGACAACAGATACGCAGTATTTT. The full variable domain, completed using reference TRBV5-1 and TRBJ2-3, is KAGVTQTPRYLIKTRGQQVTLSCSPISGHRSVSWYQQTPGQGLQFLFEYFSETQRNKGNFPGRFSGRQFSNSRSEMNVSTLELGDSALYLCASSLGSVTTDTQYFGPGTRLTVL.

This chain connects TRBV6-5 to TRBJ1-1, with 8 bases matching TRBD1. V lost 2 bases, J lost 0 bases, and 5 bases stayed unmatched. The CDR3 loop spans 16 amino acids. Germline V gene data show CDR1 as MNHEY and CDR2 as SVGAGI. The CDR3 DNA is TGTGCCAGCAGTTACCTCCAGACAGGGGTGAACACTGAAGCTTTCTTT. Amino acids: CASSYLQTGVNTEAFF.

This clone was found a few times. V usage is TRBV9 and J usage is TRBJ2-7; D is unresolved. The ends were cut back, 1 base at V and 5 bases at J, with 10 bases in the middle. The CDR3 sequence is 13 residues long. Germline CDR1 and CDR2: SGDLS and YYNGEE. CDR3: CASSVNPGDEQYF. The CDR3 DNA reads TGTGCCAGCAGCGTAAACCCCGGCGACGAGCAGTACTTC. The full variable domain, with the rest looked up from reference TRBV9 and TRBJ2-7, is DSGVTQTPKHLITATGQRVTLRCSPRSGDLSVYWYQQSLDQGLQFLIQYYNGEERAKGNILERFSAQQFPDLHSELNLSSLELGDSALYFCASSVNPGDEQYFGPGTRLTVT.

The rearrangement joins TRBV9 to TRBJ2-2, with D perhaps matching TRBD2 (5 bases). Germline V gene data show CDR1 as SGDLS and CDR2 as YYNGEE. The V and J ends lost 0 bases and 7 bases respectively, with 16 bases between them. The CDR3 spans 16 residues. The CDR3 coding sequence is TGTGCCAGCAGCGTAGCGGCTAGCCCTCTTCACGGGGAGCTGTTTTTT. Translation: CASSVAASPLHGELFF.

This clone was seen only once. The V and J genes are TRBV7-2 and TRBJ1-6; 7 bases align to TRBD1. Germline V gives CDR1 SGHTA, CDR2 FQGNSA. The CDR3 length is 14 residues. V lost 6 bases, J lost 9 bases, and 8 bases stayed unmatched. In nucleotides, the CDR3 is TGTGCCAGCAGTTCTTACAGGGGTGGTTCACCCCTCCACTTT. This translates into CASSSYRGGSPLHF.

The chain carries TRBV5-5 and TRBJ2-3; 11 bases are a match to TRBD2. CDR3 length equals 14 residues. The V segment lost 5 bases and the J segment 13 bases; nucleotides outside the gene matches: 12. Germline CDR1 and CDR2: SGHKS and YYEKEE (reference sequence). The CDR3 DNA reads TGTGCCAGCAGGTTCCCGAGTAGCGGGGGGGTGGAGTATTTT. It yields the protein CASRFPSSGGVEYF.

V gene TRBV3-1 (or the pseudogene TRBV3-2) combines with J gene TRBJ2-5, with D perhaps matching TRBD1 (6 bases). Trimming stripped 6 bases from V and 4 bases from J, with 18 bases between. Germline V lookup: CDR1 LGHDT, CDR2 YNNKEL (reference sequence). The CDR3 is made up of 15 amino acids. The CDR3 loop is CASREKRQAGETQYF. CDR3 DNA sequence: TGTGCCAGCAGGGAAAAAAGACAGGCAGGAGAGACCCAGTACTTC.

The gene calls are TRBV7-2 and TRBJ2-5; 7 bases match TRBD2. V gave up 1 base and J gave up 1 base; unmatched junction bases: 0. Germline CDR1 SGHTA, CDR2 FQGNSA. This CDR3 is 14 amino acids long. CDR3 amino acids: CASSLGGSQETQYF. DNA of the CDR3: TGTGCCAGCAGCTTAGGCGGGAGCCAAGAGACCCAGTACTTC.

This chain joins TRBV5-4 and TRBJ2-5; 8 bases agree with TRBD1. Unmatched junction bases numbered 9, after V lost 4 bases and J lost 1 base. This CDR3 region has 16 residues. CDR1 is SGHNT and CDR2 is YYREEE in the germline V gene (reference sequence). CDR3 loop: CASSLRTGPSQETQYF. DNA for the CDR3: TGTGCCAGCAGCCTCCGGACAGGGCCCTCCCAAGAGACCCAGTACTTC.